Below are 8 T cell receptor beta chains sequenced from a single sample in a study of blood T cell repertoires in COVID-19. Produced via immunoSEQ multiplex PCR; TCRdb's table is partial and in-frame only. The table has about 74,000 clones, about 90% seen once; the top ten hold less than 2%. Sequencing was done on a sample of peripheral blood. The source is a woman aged 80 or older with active or convalescent COVID-19.

The chain joins TRBV6-2 or TRBV6-3 to TRBJ1-1; possibly TRBD1 for D (6 bases). V shed 6 bases and J shed 7 bases, with 15 bases lying between them. CDR3 length: 13 residues. CDR1 is MNHEY, CDR2 SVGEGT, per germline. The CDR3 nucleotides read TGTGCCAGCAGCCTTCGACAGGATAGTGAAGCTTTCTTT. Translation: CASSLRQDSEAFF.

The chain has TRBV11-2 and TRBJ2-7; 8 positions agree with TRBD2. The germline V gene has CDR1 SGHAT and CDR2 FQNNGV. The CDR3 contains 14 residues. Unmatched junction bases numbered 5, after V lost 5 bases and J lost 2 bases. CDR3 DNA: TGTGCCAGCAGCCGGACTAGCTTAACCTACGAGCAGTACTTC. Encoded protein: CASSRTSLTYEQYF.

CDR3 amino acids: CASSLTQDTGELFF. CDR3 DNA sequence: TGCGCCAGCAGCTTGACACAGGACACCGGGGAGCTGTTTTTT. This chain joins TRBV5-1 and TRBJ2-2; perhaps TRBD1 as D (5 bases). The V and J ends lost 1 base and 3 bases respectively, with 7 bases between them. CDR3 length equals 14 residues. The germline V gene encodes CDR1 SGHRS and CDR2 YFSETQ.

About this clone: The same CDR3 also results from other DNA sequences found in this sample. The J gene is TRBJ1-5, the V gene TRBV5-5; a possible D gene is TRBD1 (6 bases). The CDR3 covers 14 residues. Germline V CDR1 and CDR2: SGHKS, YYEKEE (reference sequence). The germline V and J ends were trimmed by 0 bases and 7 bases, with 11 bases remaining between them. CDR3 coding DNA: TGTGCCAGCAGCTTGGTGGGGCAGGGGCAGCCCCAGCATTTT. Its translation is CASSLVGQGQPQHF.

This sequence joins TRBV18 and TRBJ2-1, with a tentative D call TRBD1 (6 bases). Trimming removed 9 bases from V and 7 bases from J, with 16 bases in between. The CDR3 totals 13 residues. CDR1 KGHSH and CDR2 LQKENI come from the germline V gene. This CDR3 reads CASSYRERNEQFF. CDR3 in DNA: TGTGCCAGTTCATACAGGGAGAGGAATGAGCAGTTCTTC.

The chain employs TRBV7-9 and TRBJ2-5, with D possibly being TRBD1 (8 bases). This CDR3 has 17 residues. Germline V lookup: CDR1 SEHNR, CDR2 FQNEAQ (reference sequence). V lost 5 bases and J lost 1, with 20 bases in between. The CDR3 DNA reads as TGTGCCAGCAGCCCCCAGGGGGCGGGAGTTGGCCAAGAGACCCAGTACTTC. Translating gives CASSPQGAGVGQETQYF.

This clone was observed a few times. The V gene is TRBV4-1, the J gene TRBJ1-2, with no clear D. Germline lookup yields CDR1 MGHRA and CDR2 YSYEKL. This CDR3 has 12 residues. V was shortened by 0 bases and J by 13 bases, with 12 bases between the two germline ends. CDR3 residues: CASSQEVEGTTF. In DNA form, the CDR3 reads TGCGCCAGCAGCCAAGAAGTGGAGGGAACCACCTTC.

The chain has TRBV6-5 and TRBJ1-2, with D perhaps TRBD1 (6 bases). The germline V and J ends were trimmed by 4 bases and 5 bases, with 11 bases remaining between them. CDR3 length: 13 residues. Germline assignment: CDR1 MNHEY and CDR2 SVGAGI. The CDR3 protein is CASSSRGGYGYTF. As DNA, the CDR3 is TGTGCCAGCAGTTCCAGGGGAGGGTATGGCTACACCTTC.